The present TCR beta chain was sequenced within a study of beta chain features in type 1 diabetes. Study-level background: Over all samples combined, 107,917,701 sorted cells were examined.

This clone turned up a few times. Its matching antigen is unknown. Study-wide results and caveats: In cDNA sequencing, cells with high TCR expression could be over-represented.

The authors reverse transcribed all of the isolated RNA, so sequencing captured expressed TCRB transcripts. TCRdb keeps only in-frame clones here, not all; method: immunoSEQ multiplex PCR. The table shows 310,000 or so clones, with roughly 9.6% occurring only once. V lost 0 bases, J lost 6 bases, and 7 bases stayed unmatched. CDR1 is LGHNA, CDR2 YSLEER, per germline. This CDR3 contains 15 residues. The J gene is TRBJ2-7, the V gene TRBV4-3; the match to TRBD2 covers 8 bases. What was sequenced was naive CD4+ T cells from blood. The receptor's source is a woman in her twenties or thirties in good health. The CDR3 protein is CASSQDKGLAGEQYF. The CDR3 region has the DNA TGCGCCAGCAGCCAAGATAAGGGGCTAGCGGGCGAGCAGTACTTC.